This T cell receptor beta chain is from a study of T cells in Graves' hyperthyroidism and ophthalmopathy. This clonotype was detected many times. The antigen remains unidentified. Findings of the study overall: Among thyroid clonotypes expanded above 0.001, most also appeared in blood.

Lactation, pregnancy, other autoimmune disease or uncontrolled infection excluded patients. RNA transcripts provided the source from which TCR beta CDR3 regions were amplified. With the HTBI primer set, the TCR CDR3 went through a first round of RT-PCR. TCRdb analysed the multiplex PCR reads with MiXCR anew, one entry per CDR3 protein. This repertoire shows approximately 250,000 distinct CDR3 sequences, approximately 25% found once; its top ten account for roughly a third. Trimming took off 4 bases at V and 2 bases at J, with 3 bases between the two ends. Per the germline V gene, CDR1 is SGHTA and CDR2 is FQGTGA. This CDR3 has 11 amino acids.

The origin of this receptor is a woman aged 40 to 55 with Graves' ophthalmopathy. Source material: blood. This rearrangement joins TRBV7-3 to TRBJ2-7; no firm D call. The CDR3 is CASSYPYEQYF. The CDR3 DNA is TGTGCCAGCAGCTACCCCTACGAGCAGTACTTC.